The text below deals with one T cell receptor (beta chain). Sequencing was performed with immunoSEQ multiplex PCR; in TCRdb, only in-frame clones are kept and a portion is missing. Among approximately 110,000 clones, around nine tenths were seen once, and the ten largest hold 1.4%. The sample comes from a study of T cells after somatic rescue of genetic block. The CDR3 is made up of 12 amino acids. The germline V gene encodes CDR1 MNHNY and CDR2 SVGAGI (reference sequence). Trimming shortened V by 0 bases and J by 5 bases, and 5 bases separated the two germline ends. The material sequenced was peripheral blood mononuclear cells (PBMCs). The clonotype originates from a woman aged 18-29 years. The J gene is TRBJ2-7, the V gene TRBV6-6, with D unclear. The CDR3 is CASSYSKHEQYF. The CDR3 coding sequence is TGTGCCAGCAGTTACTCGAAGCACGAGCAGTACTTC.